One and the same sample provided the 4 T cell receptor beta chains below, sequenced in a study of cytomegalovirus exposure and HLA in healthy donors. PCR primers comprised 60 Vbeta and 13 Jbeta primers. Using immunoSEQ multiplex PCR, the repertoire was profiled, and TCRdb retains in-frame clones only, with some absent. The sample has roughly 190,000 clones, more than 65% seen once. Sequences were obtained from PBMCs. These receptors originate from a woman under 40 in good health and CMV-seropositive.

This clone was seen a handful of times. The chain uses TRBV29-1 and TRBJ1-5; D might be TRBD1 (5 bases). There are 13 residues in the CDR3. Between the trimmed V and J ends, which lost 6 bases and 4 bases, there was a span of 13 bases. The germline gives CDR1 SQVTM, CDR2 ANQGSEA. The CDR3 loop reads CSVGLGGNQPQHF. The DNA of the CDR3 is TGCAGCGTGGGGTTGGGGGGTAATCAGCCCCAGCATTTT.

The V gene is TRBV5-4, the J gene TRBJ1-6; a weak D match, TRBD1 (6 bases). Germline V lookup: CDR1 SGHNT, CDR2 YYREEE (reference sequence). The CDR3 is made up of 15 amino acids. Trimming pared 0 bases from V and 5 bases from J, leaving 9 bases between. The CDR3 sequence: CASSLGQGNNSPLHF. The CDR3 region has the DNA TGTGCCAGCAGCTTGGGTCAGGGGAATAATTCACCCCTCCACTTT.

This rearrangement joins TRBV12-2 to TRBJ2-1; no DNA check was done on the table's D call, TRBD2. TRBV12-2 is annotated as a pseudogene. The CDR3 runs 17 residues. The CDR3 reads CASRLAPGTSSPNEQFF. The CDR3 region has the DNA TGTGCAAGTCGCTTAGCGCCCGGGACTAGCTCCCCCAATGAGCAGTTCTTC.

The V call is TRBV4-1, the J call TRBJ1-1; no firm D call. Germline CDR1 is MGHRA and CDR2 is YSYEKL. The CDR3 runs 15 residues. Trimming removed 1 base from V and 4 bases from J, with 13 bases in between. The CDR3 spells CASSQVGKGVTEAFF. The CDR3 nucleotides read TGCGCCAGCAGCCAAGTAGGTAAGGGAGTCACTGAAGCTTTCTTT.